The 15 T cell receptor beta chains listed next were all sequenced from one sample in a study of memory CD4+ T cells and cytomegalovirus serostatus. TCRdb's table, derived via immunoSEQ multiplex PCR, lists solely in-frame clones and lacks some. The table records over 55,000 clones, around 79% of them present only once. The sort gate was single viable CD3+CD4+CD8-CD45RO+ cells for memory CD4+ T cells. The sequenced material came from memory CD4+ T cells from blood. The source is an adult in good health and CMV-seronegative.

The chain combines TRBV6-6 with TRBJ1-1; 9 positions agree with TRBD1. The CDR3 consists of 14 residues. Trimming at V came to 5 bases and at J to 5 bases, leaving 6 bases not matched to a gene. Germline-derived CDR1 and CDR2 are MNHNY and SVGAGI (reference sequence). In DNA, the CDR3 is TGTGCCAGCAGTACGGGGACAGGGCGGACTGAAGCTTTCTTT. Amino acids: CASSTGTGRTEAFF.

V is TRBV14 and J is TRBJ2-2, with 10 bases matching TRBD2. The CDR3 is 16 residues long. Losses at the gene ends were 4 bases for V and 9 bases for J; bases not matched to a gene: 11. Germline V gene sequence: CDR1 SGHDN, CDR2 FVKESK. The CDR3 region is CASSRGKLAGSRELFF. The CDR3 nucleotides read TGTGCCAGCAGCCGGGGGAAACTAGCGGGGAGCCGGGAGCTGTTTTTT.

The chain recombines TRBV28 with TRBJ2-1; perhaps TRBD2 as D (6 bases). There are 14 residues in the CDR3. Trimming took off 7 bases at V and 5 bases at J, with 15 bases between the two ends. Germline CDR1 and CDR2: MDHEN and SYDVKM. This chain's CDR3 is CASNLPTSNNEQFF. The CDR3 nucleotides read TGTGCCAGCAATCTTCCGACTAGTAACAATGAGCAGTTCTTC.

This clone has just a few counts. J is TRBJ2-1 and V is TRBV13, with 9 bases that match TRBD2. CDR1 is PRHDT, CDR2 FYEKMQ, per germline (reference sequence). CDR3 length equals 16 residues. The junction had 13 bases not matched to a gene; V was cut back by 5 bases and J by 8 bases. The CDR3 region is CASSTQRVAGVYEQFF. The CDR3 coding sequence is TGTGCCAGCAGCACCCAAAGGGTAGCGGGAGTATATGAGCAGTTCTTC.

This rearrangement joins TRBV11-2 to TRBJ2-1; D ambiguous. This CDR3 has 15 amino acids. Between the trimmed V and J ends, which lost 1 base and 7 bases, there was a span of 14 bases. The germline V gene has CDR1 SGHAT and CDR2 FQNNGV. CDR3 sequence (DNA): TGTGCCAGCAGCTTAGTGGCTCCCACTGGGAATGAGCAGTTCTTC. Its protein is CASSLVAPTGNEQFF.

The rearrangement links TRBV7-8 to TRBJ2-5; D possibly corresponds to TRBD2 (5 bases). Germline CDR1 reads SGHVS; CDR2 reads FQNEAQ. Trimming cost V 1 base and J 13 bases, with 13 bases left between them. The CDR3 is 12 residues long. The chain's CDR3 is CASSLEGGLGYF. In DNA form, the CDR3 reads TGTGCCAGCAGCTTAGAAGGCGGGTTGGGGTACTTC.

CDR3 residues: CASSYHSGGRTDTQYF. The CDR3 nucleotides read TGTGCCAGCAGTTACCACAGCGGGGGGCGTACAGATACGCAGTATTTT. The chain couples TRBV7-2 to TRBJ2-3, with TRBD2 matching 9 bases. Germline loops: CDR1 SGHTA, CDR2 FQGNSA. The CDR3 spans 16 residues. V was clipped by 6 bases and J by 3 bases; unmatched bases: 10.

V is TRBV6-6 and J is TRBJ1-5; D not certain. The germline V gene has CDR1 MNHNY and CDR2 SVGAGI (reference sequence). V dropped 5 bases and J dropped 3 bases, with 8 bases sitting between them. The CDR3 length is 13 residues. CDR3 sequence (DNA): TGTGCCAGCAGTAGGCACGTCAATCAGCCCCAGCATTTT. The encoded protein is CASSRHVNQPQHF.

Only one count was recorded for this clone. The V and J genes are TRBV19 and TRBJ1-3; 9 bases agree with TRBD1. J was trimmed by 4 bases and V by 8 bases; bases with no gene match: 6. Per the germline V gene, CDR1 is LNHDA and CDR2 is SQIVND (reference sequence). This CDR3 is 14 amino acids long. CDR3 region: CASSSQGAGNTIYF. CDR3 sequence (DNA): TGTGCCAGTTCCTCACAGGGGGCAGGAAACACCATATATTTT.

The genes are TRBV5-1 and TRBJ1-1; D may be TRBD1 (5 bases). Germline V gene lookup returns CDR1 SGHRS and CDR2 YFSETQ. This CDR3 spans 15 amino acids. V shed 0 bases and J shed 5 bases, with 14 bases lying between them. The CDR3 protein is CASSLAQGSMTEAFF. In DNA form, the CDR3 reads TGCGCCAGCAGCTTGGCCCAGGGCTCTATGACTGAAGCTTTCTTT.

The genes are TRBV6-1 and TRBJ1-5; D remains unclear. CDR3 size: 13 residues. Trimming removed 4 bases from V and 1 base from J, with 5 bases in between. CDR1 and CDR2 (germline): MNHNS, SASEGT. The DNA for the CDR3 is TGTGCCAGCAGTGTGCACAGCAATCAGCCCCAGCATTTT. Translating gives CASSVHSNQPQHF.

CDR3 bases: TGTGCTAGTGGTTTGGAGGAATACTCTGGCTACACCTTC. Its protein is CASGLEEYSGYTF. The chain employs TRBV12-5 and TRBJ1-2; no definite D call. Germline values: CDR1 LGHNT, CDR2 FRNRAP. V lost 1 base and J 7 bases, leaving 10 bases between the germline ends. The CDR3 totals 13 residues.

The CDR3 reads CASSLYASAGLAGNNEQFF. The CDR3 DNA reads TGTGCCAGCAGTTTATACGCAAGTGCGGGACTAGCGGGCAACAATGAGCAGTTCTTC. The V gene is TRBV27, the J gene TRBJ2-1, with 12 bases lining up with TRBD2. V lost 1 base to trimming and J lost 5 bases; unmatched junction nucleotides: 12. This CDR3 has 19 amino acids. Germline values: CDR1 MNHEY, CDR2 SMNVEV (reference sequence).

The genes are TRBV5-6 and TRBJ1-4; TRBD1 matches at 12 bases. Looked up from germline, CDR1 is SGHDT and CDR2 is YYEEEE. This CDR3 has 16 residues. Trimming took 3 bases from V and 8 from J; bases not matched to a gene: 8. CDR3 region: CASSSGTGGWGEKLFF. The CDR3, as DNA: TGTGCCAGCAGCTCCGGGACAGGGGGCTGGGGGGAAAAACTGTTTTTT. Looking up the rest from reference TRBV5-6 and TRBJ1-4 gives the full variable domain: DAGVTQSPTHLIKTRGQQVTLRCSPKSGHDTVSWYQQALGQGPQFIFQYYEEEERQRGNFPDRFSGHQFPNYSSELNVNALLLGDSALYLCASSSGTGGWGEKLFFGSGTQLSVL.

The chain employs TRBV7-3 and TRBJ2-2; 8 nucleotides line up with TRBD2. Looked up from germline, CDR1 is SGHTA and CDR2 is FQGTGA. The CDR3 extends over 17 amino acids. The ends lost 1 base at V and 2 bases at J; junction bases unmatched: 6. CDR3 region: CASSLRASGFNTGELFF. CDR3 coding DNA: TGTGCCAGCAGCTTAAGGGCTAGCGGGTTCAACACCGGGGAGCTGTTTTTT.